A single sample is the source of the 23 T cell receptor beta chains below, sequenced in a study of blood T cell repertoires in COVID-19. Profiled with immunoSEQ multiplex PCR; TCRdb holds only in-frame clones, not every one. The data contain 450,000 to 600,000 clones, approximately 90% of them seen just once; the ten biggest clones take up 0.7%. Material: PBMCs or T cells enriched from blood (not recorded which). The receptor set was obtained from a young woman who had recovered from COVID-19.

The chain combines TRBV19 with TRBJ2-2; a possible D gene is TRBD2 (6 bases). Trimming cost V 7 bases and J 6 bases, with 9 bases left between them. Germline assignment: CDR1 LNHDA and CDR2 SQIVND (reference sequence). This CDR3 comprises 12 residues. The CDR3 loop reads CASKEGSGELFF. The CDR3 DNA is TGTGCCAGTAAGGAGGGGTCCGGGGAGCTGTTTTTT.

The chain has TRBV3-1 (or the pseudogene TRBV3-2) and TRBJ2-4, with 8 bases identical to TRBD2. Germline V gene data show CDR1 as LGHDT and CDR2 as YNNKEL (reference sequence). CDR3 length: 16 residues. V lost 0 bases and J lost 7; bases outside the gene matches: 8. DNA of the CDR3: TGTGCCAGCAGCCAAGATACAGCGGGGGATATGAACATTCAGTACTTC. It yields the protein CASSQDTAGDMNIQYF.

The chain joins TRBV19 to TRBJ1-5; the match to TRBD1 covers 8 bases. The junction had 4 bases not matched to a gene; V was cut back by 7 bases and J by 5 bases. The CDR3 totals 13 residues. Germline loops: CDR1 LNHDA, CDR2 SQIVND (reference sequence). This chain's CDR3 is CASNGQGDQPQHF. CDR3 sequence (DNA): TGTGCCAGTAACGGACAGGGAGATCAGCCCCAGCATTTT.

For this clone: Distinct nucleotide sequences in the sample also encode this CDR3. The chain links TRBV5-1 to TRBJ2-7; D not resolved. CDR3 length: 15 amino acids. Germline CDR1 reads SGHRS; CDR2 reads YFSETQ. The V and J ends lost 1 base and 0 bases respectively, with 11 bases between them. CDR3 amino acids: CASSLFVGSSYEQYF. CDR3 DNA sequence: TGCGCCAGCAGCTTGTTTGTCGGTAGCTCCTACGAGCAGTACTTC.

The V and J genes are TRBV28 and TRBJ1-2; 10 nucleotides line up with TRBD1. The ends lost 5 bases at V and 5 bases at J; junction bases unmatched: 5. The CDR3 runs to 14 residues. Germline lookup yields CDR1 MDHEN and CDR2 SYDVKM. The CDR3 bases are TGTGCCAGCAGTACGACAGGGGGCGAATATGGCTACACCTTC. Translated: CASSTTGGEYGYTF.

The rearrangement joins TRBV7-9 to TRBJ2-5, with D tentatively TRBD1 (6 bases). This CDR3 region has 15 residues. Trimming removed 2 bases from V and 4 bases from J, with 14 bases in between. Germline-derived CDR1 and CDR2 are SEHNR and FQNEAQ (reference sequence). For the CDR3, the DNA is TGTGCCAGCAGCTTAATGCCCCAGGGGAGAGAGACCCAGTACTTC. Translation: CASSLMPQGRETQYF. The full variable domain, rest sourced from reference TRBV7-9 and TRBJ2-5, is DTGVSQNPRHKITKRGQNVTFRCDPISEHNRLYWYRQTLGQGPEFLTYFQNEAQLEKSRLLSDRFSAERPKGSFSTLEIQRTEQGDSAMYLCASSLMPQGRETQYFGPGTRLLVL.

The V and J genes are TRBV4-2 and TRBJ1-4; TRBD1 might be the D (6 bases). The CDR3 has 20 residues. V was cut by 2 bases and J by 0 bases, with 22 bases left in between. CDR1 is LGHNA and CDR2 is YNFKEQ in the germline V gene. In nucleotides, the CDR3 is TGTGCCAGCAGCCAAAAAGGGTGGACAGAGTCTCCATCAACTAATGAAAAACTGTTTTTT. As protein: CASSQKGWTESPSTNEKLFF.

This clone was found a few times. CDR3 in DNA: TGTGCCACCGTGGGGACAGCATTATATGGCTACACCTTC. Its translation: CATVGTALYGYTF. The chain recombines TRBV2 with TRBJ1-2; 7 nucleotides line up with TRBD1. CDR3 length equals 13 residues. The V segment lost 10 bases and the J segment 5 bases; nucleotides outside the gene matches: 10. CDR1 and CDR2 (germline): SNHLY, FYNNEI. The whole variable domain, remainder taken from reference TRBV2 and TRBJ1-2, is EPEVTQTPSHQVTQMGQEVILRCVPISNHLYFYWYRQILGQKVEFLVSFYNNEISEKSEIFDDQFSVERPDGSNFTLKIRSTKLEDSAMYFCATVGTALYGYTFGSGTRLTVV.

The chain has TRBV7-9 and TRBJ2-7; unclear D gene. The length of the CDR3 is 12 residues. The V end lost 5 bases, the J end lost 6 bases, and 11 bases lay between the germline ends. From germline, CDR1 is SEHNR and CDR2 FQNEAQ (reference sequence). The chain's CDR3 is CASSIDTFEQYF. The CDR3 nucleotides are TGTGCCAGCAGCATCGACACCTTCGAGCAGTACTTC. The full variable domain, in which reference TRBV7-9 and TRBJ2-7 provide the parts outside the CDR3, is DTGVSQNPRHKITKRGQNVTFRCDPISEHNRLYWYRQTLGQGPEFLTYFQNEAQLEKSRLLSDRFSAERPKGSFSTLEIQRTEQGDSAMYLCASSIDTFEQYFGPGTRLTVT.

V gene TRBV30 combines with J gene TRBJ1-2; no firm D call. The CDR3 runs to 11 residues. Germline lookup yields CDR1 GTSNPN and CDR2 SVGIG (reference sequence). Trimming removed 0 bases at V and 8 bases at J, with 7 bases between. CDR3 residues: CAWSVLQGYTF. In nucleotides, the CDR3 is TGTGCCTGGAGTGTATTACAGGGCTACACCTTC.

The chain uses TRBV9 and TRBJ2-7; D is uncertain. V dropped 0 bases and J dropped 4 bases, with 14 bases sitting between them. Germline loops: CDR1 SGDLS, CDR2 YYNGEE. The CDR3 consists of 15 residues. The CDR3 DNA follows: TGTGCCAGCAGCGTAGAAGAGGATTGGGTTTACGAGCAGTACTTC. This gives the protein CASSVEEDWVYEQYF.

DNA for the CDR3: TGTGCCAGCAGTGGGGGCCGTGGTGAGACCCAGTACTTC. It is translated as CASSGGRGETQYF. V and J are TRBV2 and TRBJ2-5, with D possibly TRBD1 on 5 matching bases. Germline V gene sequence: CDR1 SNHLY, CDR2 FYNNEI. The CDR3 has 13 residues. Deletions cut 4 bases from V and 5 bases from J, with 11 bases between. The full variable domain, rest sourced from reference TRBV2 and TRBJ2-5, is EPEVTQTPSHQVTQMGQEVILRCVPISNHLYFYWYRQILGQKVEFLVSFYNNEISEKSEIFDDQFSVERPDGSNFTLKIRSTKLEDSAMYFCASSGGRGETQYFGPGTRLLVL.

The rearrangement uses TRBV7-9 and TRBJ1-5; D perhaps matches TRBD1 (6 bases). Trimming shortened V by 5 bases and J by 5 bases, and 7 bases separated the two germline ends. From germline, CDR1 is SEHNR and CDR2 FQNEAQ (reference sequence). The CDR3 length is 12 residues. The DNA of the CDR3 is TGTGCCAGCAGCCCAGGGGATCAGCCCCAGCATTTT. Protein product: CASSPGDQPQHF. Supplemented by reference TRBV7-9 and TRBJ1-5, the full variable domain reads DTGVSQNPRHKITKRGQNVTFRCDPISEHNRLYWYRQTLGQGPEFLTYFQNEAQLEKSRLLSDRFSAERPKGSFSTLEIQRTEQGDSAMYLCASSPGDQPQHFGDGTRLSIL.

The chain couples TRBV14 to TRBJ2-3; 7 bases agree with TRBD1. From germline, CDR1 is SGHDN and CDR2 FVKESK. The CDR3 is 17 residues long. J was trimmed by 2 bases and V by 4 bases; bases with no gene match: 12. The CDR3, as DNA: TGTGCCAGCAGCCTAAATAGGGGGACAGAAGCCACAGATACGCAGTATTTT. It specifies CASSLNRGTEATDTQYF.

Notes on this clone: One end of the junction varies from germline; a read error may be responsible. This chain connects TRBV30 to TRBJ2-7; D might be TRBD2 (5 bases). Germline-derived CDR1 and CDR2 are GTSNPN and SVGIG (reference sequence). The CDR3 covers 11 residues. The CDR3 protein is CAWREDSMPIF. For the CDR3, the DNA is TGTGCCTGGAGAGAGGACTCCATGCCTATTTTC. The whole variable domain, filled in from reference TRBV30 and TRBJ2-7, reads SQTIHQWPATLVQPVGSPLSLECTVEGTSNPNLYWYRQAAGRGLQLLFYSVGIGQISSEVPQNLSASRPQDRQFILSSKKLLLSDSGFYLCAWREDSMPIFGPGTRLTVT.

The chain recombines TRBV9 with TRBJ2-7; a possible D gene is TRBD2 (7 bases). Trimming left V 4 bases short and J 3 bases short, with 17 bases between. The CDR3 covers 15 residues. Germline loops: CDR1 SGDLS, CDR2 YYNGEE. CDR3 residues: CASSYRGGADYEQYF. CDR3 coding DNA: TGTGCCAGCAGCTACCGAGGGGGGGCGGACTACGAGCAGTACTTC.

The chain links TRBV7-2 to TRBJ2-5, with a possible D match to TRBD2 (5 bases). The CDR3 is made up of 16 amino acids. The germline gives CDR1 SGHTA, CDR2 FQGNSA. Trimming left V 2 bases short and J 3 bases short, with 16 bases between. CDR3 in DNA: TGTGCCAGCAGCTTATATGTGGGGAGTAATAAAGAGACCCAGTACTTC. Translating it yields CASSLYVGSNKETQYF.

The chain combines TRBV27 with TRBJ2-1, with 10 bases identical to TRBD2. CDR1 and CDR2 (germline): MNHEY, SMNVEV (reference sequence). The V and J ends lost 8 bases and 7 bases, in that order; junction bases with no gene match: 2. There are 12 residues in the CDR3. The CDR3 spells CASGLAVNEQFF. Written as DNA, the CDR3 is TGTGCCAGCGGACTAGCGGTTAATGAGCAGTTCTTC.

The chain employs TRBV12-3 or TRBV12-4 and TRBJ1-2; D gene unclear. V shed 0 bases and J shed 6 bases, with 5 bases lying between them. The CDR3 has 12 residues. The CDR3 DNA sequence: TGTGCCAGCAGTTTAGCGTCAGATGGCTACACCTTC. Translation gives CASSLASDGYTF.

V gene TRBV10-3 combines with J gene TRBJ2-3; a possible D gene is TRBD2 (5 bases). Germline V gives CDR1 ENHRY, CDR2 SYGVKD. V lost 2 bases to trimming and J lost 2 bases, with 11 bases between them. The CDR3 loop spans 15 amino acids. CDR3 in amino acids: CAISEPGSNTDTQYF. In nucleotides, the CDR3 is TGTGCCATCAGTGAGCCGGGAAGTAACACAGATACGCAGTATTTT.

V is TRBV4-1 and J is TRBJ2-2; 10 nucleotides agree with TRBD2. Per germline, CDR1 MGHRA and CDR2 YSYEKL. V was pared by 4 bases and J by 6 bases, with 8 bases of the junction left unmatched. The CDR3 runs to 16 residues. CDR3 DNA: TGCGCCAGCAGCCTTAGCGGGGGGATAAGTGCCGGGGAGCTGTTTTTT. This translates into CASSLSGGISAGELFF.

V and J are TRBV19 and TRBJ1-6, with 9 bases identical to TRBD1. Germline V gives CDR1 LNHDA, CDR2 SQIVND (reference sequence). The CDR3 runs 15 residues. V shed 4 bases, J shed 10 bases, and the junction held 8 bases outside the gene matches. The CDR3 here is CASSTKGQGGSPLHF. The CDR3 bases are TGTGCCAGTAGTACCAAGGGACAGGGAGGGTCACCCCTCCACTTT. The entire variable domain, with the rest obtained from reference TRBV19 and TRBJ1-6, is as follows: DGGITQSPKYLFRKEGQNVTLSCEQNLNHDAMYWYRQDPGQGLRLIYYSQIVNDFQKGDIAEGYSVSREKKESFPLTVTSAQKNPTAFYLCASSTKGQGGSPLHFGNGTRLTVT.

The chain combines TRBV7-2 with TRBJ2-4; D is possibly TRBD2 (6 bases). Trimming pared 2 bases from V and 7 bases from J, leaving 15 bases between. CDR1 SGHTA and CDR2 FQGNSA come from the germline V gene. The CDR3 is 15 amino acids. CDR3 in DNA: TGTGCCAGCAGCTTATTTCGGGGGAAGGAGAACATTCAGTACTTC. It yields the protein CASSLFRGKENIQYF.